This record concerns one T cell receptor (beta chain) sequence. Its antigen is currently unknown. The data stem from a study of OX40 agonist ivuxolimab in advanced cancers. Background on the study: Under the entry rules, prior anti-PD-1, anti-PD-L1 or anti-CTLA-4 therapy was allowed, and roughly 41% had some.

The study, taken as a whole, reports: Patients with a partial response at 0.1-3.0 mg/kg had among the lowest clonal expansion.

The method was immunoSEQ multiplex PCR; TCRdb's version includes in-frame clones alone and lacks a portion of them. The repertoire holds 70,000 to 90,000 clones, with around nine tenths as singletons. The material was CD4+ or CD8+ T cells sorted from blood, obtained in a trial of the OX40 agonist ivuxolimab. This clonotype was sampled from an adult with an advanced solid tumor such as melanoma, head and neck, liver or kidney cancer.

Here the CDR3 reads CASSLAVLAGGQETQYF. The CDR3 DNA reads as TGCGCCAGCAGCTTGGCGGTGCTAGCGGGAGGCCAAGAGACCCAGTACTTC. The gene calls are TRBV5-1 and TRBJ2-5; 11 bases line up with TRBD2. The CDR3 loop spans 17 amino acids. The ends lost 0 bases at V and 1 base at J; junction bases unmatched: 5. Per germline, CDR1 SGHRS and CDR2 YFSETQ.